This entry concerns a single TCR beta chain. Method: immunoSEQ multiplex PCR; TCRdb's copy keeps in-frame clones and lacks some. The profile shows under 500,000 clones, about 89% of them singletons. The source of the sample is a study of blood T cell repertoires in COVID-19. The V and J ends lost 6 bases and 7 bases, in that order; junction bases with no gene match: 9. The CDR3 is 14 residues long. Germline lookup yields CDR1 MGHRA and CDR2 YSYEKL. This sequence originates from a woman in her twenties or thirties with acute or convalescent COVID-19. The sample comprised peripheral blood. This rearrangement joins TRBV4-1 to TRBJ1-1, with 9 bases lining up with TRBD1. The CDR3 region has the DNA TGCGCCAGCAGTTCCTACGACAGGGGGTTTGAAGCTTTCTTT. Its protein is CASSSYDRGFEAFF.